One sample yielded the 23 T cell receptor beta chains listed below, sequenced in a study of T cell responses to AZD1222 COVID-19 vaccine. Repertoires were generated with immunoSEQ multiplex PCR, while TCRdb's copy carries only in-frame clones and drops some. The profile shows 100,000 or so clones, around 94% of them singletons. This sample comprised peripheral blood, obtained on day 0 of AZD1222 vaccination. These receptor sequences come from an adult in good health.

The chain has TRBV2 and TRBJ1-1, with D tentatively TRBD1 (5 bases). The CDR3 is made up of 15 amino acids. CDR1 and CDR2 from the germline V gene are SNHLY and FYNNEI. The V end lost 4 bases, the J end lost 0 bases, and 12 bases lay between the germline ends. Here the CDR3 reads CASSAQGSVNTEAFF. In DNA, the CDR3 is TGTGCCAGCAGTGCGCAGGGTTCCGTGAACACTGAAGCTTTCTTT.

The V gene is TRBV1, the J gene TRBJ2-1. TRBV1 is a listed pseudogene. The CDR3 runs to 15 residues. The CDR3 loop is CTSSQAPLVAREQFF. The CDR3 coding sequence is TGCACCAGCAGCCAAGCTCCTCTTGTGGCGCGTGAGCAGTTCTTC.

The chain links TRBV29-1 to TRBJ2-3, with D possibly being TRBD2 (6 bases). Trimming took off 7 bases at V and 3 bases at J, with 11 bases between the two ends. The germline gives CDR1 SQVTM, CDR2 ANQGSEA. CDR3 length: 12 amino acids. This CDR3 is CSGRDLTDTQYF. DNA for the CDR3: TGCAGCGGCCGGGACTTAACAGATACGCAGTATTTT.

This chain uses TRBV18 with TRBJ1-1; D not certain. The V end lost 3 bases, the J end lost 0 bases, and 5 bases lay between the germline ends. This CDR3 spans 13 amino acids. The germline V gene encodes CDR1 KGHSH and CDR2 LQKENI. The CDR3 reads CASSPAVNTEAFF. In DNA form, the CDR3 reads TGTGCCAGCTCACCCGCCGTGAACACTGAAGCTTTCTTT.

This rearrangement joins TRBV4-1 to TRBJ1-4, with 8 positions matching TRBD1. Germline V lookup: CDR1 MGHRA, CDR2 YSYEKL. The trim removed 0 bases at V and 8 bases at J, leaving 8 bases unmatched. The CDR3 contains 16 residues. The CDR3 loop reads CASSQDPPGQEEKLFF. The CDR3 region has the DNA TGCGCCAGCAGCCAAGATCCACCGGGACAGGAGGAAAAACTGTTTTTT.

The chain is built from TRBV19 and TRBJ1-1, with no clear D. V lost 9 bases and J lost 7, with 30 bases in between. The CDR3 length is 17 residues. Germline V gives CDR1 LNHDA, CDR2 SQIVND (reference sequence). CDR3: CASSTAGRWSHNDEAFF. In DNA form, the CDR3 reads TGTGCCAGCTCAACCGCCGGTCGGTGGAGTCACAACGATGAAGCTTTCTTT.

The rearrangement joins TRBV27 to TRBJ1-2, with 8 positions matching TRBD1. J lost 7 bases, V lost 3 bases, and 13 bases had no gene match. The CDR3 covers 16 residues. Germline V CDR1 and CDR2: MNHEY, SMNVEV (reference sequence). Here the CDR3 reads CASSFGQGDLWGGYTF. Here the CDR3 DNA reads TGTGCCAGCAGTTTCGGACAGGGTGACCTCTGGGGTGGCTACACCTTC.

The chain links TRBV25-1 to TRBJ1-6; D remains ambiguous. Germline V gene data show CDR1 as MGHDK and CDR2 as SYGVNS. The CDR3 sequence is 13 residues long. The V gene lost 4 bases and the J gene lost 5 bases, with 6 bases spanning the gap. The CDR3 DNA follows: TGTGCCAGCAGTGTGGCAGATAATTCACCCCTCCACTTT. Its translation is CASSVADNSPLHF.

The V and J genes are TRBV19 and TRBJ1-3, with D uncertain. The V end was cut by 6 bases, the J end by 2 bases, with 20 bases between. Germline V gene sequence: CDR1 LNHDA, CDR2 SQIVND (reference sequence). The CDR3 is made up of 17 amino acids. DNA of the CDR3: TGTGCCAGTAGGCGGCCGGGAGCAGCTGAAACTGGAAACACCATATATTTT. This gives the protein CASRRPGAAETGNTIYF.

The V and J genes are TRBV10-1 and TRBJ1-1; a possible D gene is TRBD1 (6 bases). CDR1 and CDR2 from the germline V gene are WNHNN and SYGVQD (reference sequence). The CDR3 extends over 16 amino acids. The V gene lost 8 bases and the J gene lost 1 base, with 20 bases spanning the gap. DNA of the CDR3: TGCGCCAGCGTTTCGTTACCCAGGGGAAAGAACACTGAAGCTTTCTTT. Amino acids: CASVSLPRGKNTEAFF.

This sequence joins TRBV19 and TRBJ1-6; a possible D gene is TRBD1 (6 bases). Trimming removed 3 bases from V and 4 bases from J, with 13 bases in between. This CDR3 region has 16 residues. Germline V gene sequence: CDR1 LNHDA, CDR2 SQIVND (reference sequence). CDR3 region: CASSMGQPTYNSPLHF. CDR3 coding DNA: TGTGCCAGTAGTATGGGACAACCGACTTATAATTCACCCCTCCACTTT.

This clone was found once. The genes are TRBV2 and TRBJ2-2, with TRBD1 identical over 11 bases. The V segment lost 6 bases and the J segment 2 bases; nucleotides outside the gene matches: 11. The CDR3 consists of 18 residues. The germline V gene has CDR1 SNHLY and CDR2 FYNNEI. CDR3 loop: CASSNTPGQGANTGELFF. The CDR3 DNA follows: TGTGCCAGCAGCAATACCCCAGGACAGGGGGCAAACACCGGGGAGCTGTTTTTT.

The V and J genes are TRBV4-3 and TRBJ1-2, with D hard to call. CDR1 and CDR2 (germline): LGHNA, YSLEER. The CDR3 loop spans 16 amino acids. Trimming took 3 bases from V and 4 from J, leaving 18 bases between them. The CDR3 region has the DNA TGCGCCAGCAGCCAGGGAACGGATAGAAGCGGCTATGGCTACACCTTC. It encodes CASSQGTDRSGYGYTF.

The chain's CDR3 is CASSPTGAKGEKLFF. DNA of the CDR3: TGTGCCAGCAGCCCAACAGGGGCAAAGGGTGAAAAACTGTTTTTT. The chain employs TRBV7-9 and TRBJ1-4; 7 nucleotides line up with TRBD1. The CDR3 has 15 amino acids. Germline V gives CDR1 SEHNR, CDR2 FQNEAQ (reference sequence). Trimming took 5 bases from V and 7 from J; bases not matched to a gene: 10.

CDR3 sequence: CSASRGAPRSSYNSPLHF. The CDR3, as DNA: TGCAGTGCTAGTCGGGGAGCCCCCCGGAGCTCCTATAATTCACCCCTCCACTTT. This chain connects TRBV20-1 to TRBJ1-6, with no clear D. CDR3 size: 18 residues. V shed 3 bases and J shed 0 bases, with 18 bases lying between them. Looked up from germline, CDR1 is DFQATT and CDR2 is SNEGSKA (reference sequence).

This clone was counted a single time. The chain has TRBV7-9 and TRBJ1-2; no definite D call. The germline CDR1 and CDR2 sequences are SEHNR and FQNEAQ (reference sequence). The CDR3 sequence is 17 residues long. Between the trimmed V and J ends, which lost 2 bases and 4 bases, there was a span of 20 bases. CDR3 nucleotides: TGTGCCAGCAGCTTACGGGAAAGCTCATCCAAACTCTATGGCTACACCTTC. Residues: CASSLRESSSKLYGYTF.

This chain joins TRBV27 and TRBJ1-1; D is uncertain. CDR1 is MNHEY, CDR2 SMNVEV, per germline (reference sequence). There are 13 residues in the CDR3. V lost 4 bases and J 1 base, leaving 7 bases between the germline ends. CDR3 coding DNA: TGTGCCAGCAGTTACTGGAGGAACACTGAAGCTTTCTTT. Translated: CASSYWRNTEAFF.

The chain carries TRBV11-2 and TRBJ1-1; D call uncertain. The germline V gene has CDR1 SGHAT and CDR2 FQNNGV. The V end lost 3 bases, the J end lost 2 bases, and 7 bases lay between the germline ends. This CDR3 is 13 amino acids long. CDR3: CASSLTANTEAFF. The CDR3 region has the DNA TGTGCCAGCAGCTTGACGGCTAACACTGAAGCTTTCTTT.

The gene calls are TRBV12-3 or TRBV12-4 and TRBJ1-1, with TRBD1 as a possible D gene (5 bases). This CDR3 spans 12 amino acids. Trimming removed 5 bases at V and 8 bases at J, with 12 bases between. The CDR3 DNA reads TGTGCCAGCAGTCCGGGGGGAGACGAAGCTTTCTTT. Its translation is CASSPGGDEAFF.

V usage is TRBV18 and J usage is TRBJ1-1; D not certain. Trimming took 2 bases from V and 0 from J, leaving 10 bases between them. The germline CDR1 and CDR2 sequences are KGHSH and LQKENI. The CDR3 sequence is 15 residues long. CDR3 coding DNA: TGTGCCAGCTCACCAGGAAGACACCTGAACACTGAAGCTTTCTTT. It yields the protein CASSPGRHLNTEAFF.

J is TRBJ1-2 and V is TRBV24-1, with TRBD1 matching over 8 bases. The V and J ends lost 5 bases and 3 bases, in that order; junction bases with no gene match: 1. This CDR3 is 13 amino acids long. Germline V gene sequence: CDR1 KGHDR, CDR2 SFDVKD. The DNA for the CDR3 is TGTGCCACCAGTGCACAGGGGGACTATGGCTACACCTTC. It is translated as CATSAQGDYGYTF.

V usage is TRBV7-8 and J usage is TRBJ1-2, with D maybe TRBD1 (6 bases). V lost 3 bases and J lost 10, with 15 bases in between. This CDR3 has 13 residues. From germline, CDR1 is SGHVS and CDR2 FQNEAQ. CDR3 nucleotide sequence: TGTGCCAGCAGCTTTGGGACAATCGAGACCTACACCTTC. Its protein product is CASSFGTIETYTF. Using reference TRBV7-8 and TRBJ1-2 for the parts outside the CDR3, the full variable domain is GAGVSQSPRYKVAKRGQDVALRCDPISGHVSLFWYQQALGQGPEFLTYFQNEAQLDKSGLPSDRFFAERPEGSVSTLKIQRTQQEDSAVYLCASSFGTIETYTFGSGTRLTVV.

The sample holds one count of this clone. The rearrangement uses TRBV6-2 or TRBV6-3 and TRBJ1-2; D not resolved. The CDR3 is made up of 14 amino acids. The germline CDR1 and CDR2 sequences are MNHEY and SVGEGT. Trimming shortened V by 8 bases and J by 0 bases, and 13 bases separated the two germline ends. As DNA, the CDR3 is TGTGCCAGCCGCCCCTCGGCTTCTAACTATGGCTACACCTTC. Protein: CASRPSASNYGYTF.